This record concerns one TCR beta chain sequence. Participant-given clinical history determined each cohort assignment. Germline V gives CDR1 SGHAT, CDR2 FQNNGV. CDR3 length: 14 amino acids. The V end was cut by 5 bases, the J end by 5 bases, with 15 bases between. This specimen comes from a study of blood T cell repertoires in COVID-19. This table comes from immunoSEQ multiplex PCR, and its TCRdb copy is limited to in-frame clones, with some not included. The sample yields approximately 230,000 clones, 80% to 90% seen once. The chain couples TRBV11-2 to TRBJ1-1; the D gene is possibly TRBD1 (5 bases). Sequenced material: PBMCs or T cells enriched from blood (not recorded which). This receptor was taken from a woman aged 30 to 39 who had recovered from COVID-19. The CDR3, as DNA: TGTGCCAGCAGCAACCGCCGCCAGGGTACTGAAGCTTTCTTT. Its protein product is CASSNRRQGTEAFF.